This T cell receptor (beta chain) was found in a study of T-cell memory formation after mild COVID-19. Study-wide results and caveats: Mainly CM and EM harbored the contracting CD4+ clones; mainly EMRA harbored the CD8+ ones.

The CDR3 is made up of 11 amino acids. Trimming pared 6 bases from V and 4 bases from J, leaving 6 bases between. Germline V gives CDR1 KGHSH, CDR2 LQKENI. On this clonotype itself: Its matching antigen is unknown.

TCRdb re-analysed the 5' RACE reads in MiXCR, keeping a single row per CDR3 protein. The sample shows 150,000 to 200,000 distinct CDR3 sequences, 11% of them seen only once. The TCR sequence derives from a man younger than 35 who had mild COVID-19 (a few samples of this study predate the infection). Cell type and time point are not known. The genes are TRBV18 and TRBJ2-5; no definite D call. Specimen: PBMCs or a T cell subset sorted from them (not recorded which). The CDR3, as DNA: TGTGCCAGCTCGAAGATAGAGACCCAGTACTTC. It codes for CASSKIETQYF.